This T cell receptor beta chain originates from a study of T cell repertoires in cytomegalovirus infection. Whole-study context: CMV epitopes used comprised recently identified HLA-C-restricted ones and well-studied HLA-B-restricted ones. In public TCR beta signatures, there were indications of both CMV infection and matching HLA type. Overall study findings and caveats: HLA-C-restricted TCR beta clonotypes specific for CMV led the ex vivo response.

TCRdb redid the calling of the reads with MiXCR, one entry per CDR3 protein. The repertoire holds roughly 920,000 distinct CDR3 sequences, with 25% to 40% as singletons. Points on this clonotype: Its antigen is unidentified.

Between the trimmed V and J ends, which lost 2 bases and 3 bases, there was a span of 8 bases. Germline values: CDR1 MDHEN, CDR2 SYDVKM. This CDR3 is built from 14 residues. V and J are TRBV28 and TRBJ1-5; D uncertain. This specimen consisted of cultured CD8+ T cells from PBMCs, obtained from culture after CMV antigen stimulation. The origin of this receptor is a human donor in good health (CMV status not recorded). Some clones in this sample may be carry-over from other donors' samples. CDR3 DNA: TGTGCCAGCAGTTTAGTCAGGTACAATCAGCCCCAGCATTTT. The encoded protein is CASSLVRYNQPQHF.